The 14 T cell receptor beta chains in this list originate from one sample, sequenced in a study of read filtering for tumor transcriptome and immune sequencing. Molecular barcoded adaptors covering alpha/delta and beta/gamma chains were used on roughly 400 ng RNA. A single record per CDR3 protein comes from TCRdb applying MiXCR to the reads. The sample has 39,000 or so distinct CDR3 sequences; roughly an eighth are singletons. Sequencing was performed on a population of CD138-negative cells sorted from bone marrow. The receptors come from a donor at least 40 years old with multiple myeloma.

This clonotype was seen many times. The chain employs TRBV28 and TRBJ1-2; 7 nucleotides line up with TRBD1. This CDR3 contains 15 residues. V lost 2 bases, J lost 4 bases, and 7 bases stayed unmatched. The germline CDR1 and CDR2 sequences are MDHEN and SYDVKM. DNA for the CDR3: TGTGCCAGCAGTTTAGTAAGGACAGGCCTCTATGGCTACACCTTC. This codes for CASSLVRTGLYGYTF.

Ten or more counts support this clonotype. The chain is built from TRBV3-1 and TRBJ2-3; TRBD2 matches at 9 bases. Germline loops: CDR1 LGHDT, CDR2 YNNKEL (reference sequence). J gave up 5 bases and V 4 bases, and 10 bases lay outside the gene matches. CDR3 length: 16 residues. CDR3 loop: CASSRSSGGREDTQYF. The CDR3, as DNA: TGTGCCAGCAGCCGCTCAAGTGGCGGGAGGGAAGATACGCAGTATTTT.

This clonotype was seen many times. The DNA for the CDR3 is TGTGCCAGCAGCTTCTGGGGGAGAGTAAGCGATACGCAGTATTTT. Its translation: CASSFWGRVSDTQYF. The chain couples TRBV5-4 to TRBJ2-3; either TRBD1 or TRBD2 may fit D (5 bases each). The CDR3 length is 15 residues. CDR1 SGHNT and CDR2 YYREEE come from the germline V gene (reference sequence). V was pared by 2 bases and J by 6 bases, with 16 bases between.

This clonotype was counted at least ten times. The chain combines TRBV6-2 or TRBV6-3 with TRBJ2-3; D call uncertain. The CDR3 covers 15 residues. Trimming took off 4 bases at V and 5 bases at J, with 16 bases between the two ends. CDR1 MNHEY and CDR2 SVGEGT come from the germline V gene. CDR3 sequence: CASSSRTPVGDTQYF. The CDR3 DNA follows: TGTGCCAGCAGTTCTCGGACGCCGGTAGGAGATACGCAGTATTTT.

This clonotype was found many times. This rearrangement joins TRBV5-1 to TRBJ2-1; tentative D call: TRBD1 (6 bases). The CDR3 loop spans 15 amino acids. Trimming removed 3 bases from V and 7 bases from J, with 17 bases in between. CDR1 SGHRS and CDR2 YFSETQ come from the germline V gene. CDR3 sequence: CASSSTGAGDNEQFF. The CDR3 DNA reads TGCGCCAGCAGCTCGACCGGGGCAGGGGATAATGAGCAGTTCTTC. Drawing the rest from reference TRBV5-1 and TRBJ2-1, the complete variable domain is KAGVTQTPRYLIKTRGQQVTLSCSPISGHRSVSWYQQTPGQGLQFLFEYFSETQRNKGNFPGRFSGRQFSNSRSEMNVSTLELGDSALYLCASSSTGAGDNEQFFGPGTRLTVL.

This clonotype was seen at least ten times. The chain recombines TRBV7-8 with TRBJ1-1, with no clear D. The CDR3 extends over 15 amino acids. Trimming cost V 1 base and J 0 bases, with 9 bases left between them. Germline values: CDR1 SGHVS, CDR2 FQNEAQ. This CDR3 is CASSLVTDMNTEAFF. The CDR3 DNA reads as TGTGCCAGCAGCTTAGTAACAGACATGAACACTGAAGCTTTCTTT.

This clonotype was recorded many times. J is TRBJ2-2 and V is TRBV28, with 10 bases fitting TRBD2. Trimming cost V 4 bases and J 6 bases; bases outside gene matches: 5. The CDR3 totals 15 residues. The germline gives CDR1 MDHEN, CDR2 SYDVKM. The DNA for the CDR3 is TGTGCCAGCAGTTCCACTGGGACTAGCGCCGGGGAGCTGTTTTTT. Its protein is CASSSTGTSAGELFF.

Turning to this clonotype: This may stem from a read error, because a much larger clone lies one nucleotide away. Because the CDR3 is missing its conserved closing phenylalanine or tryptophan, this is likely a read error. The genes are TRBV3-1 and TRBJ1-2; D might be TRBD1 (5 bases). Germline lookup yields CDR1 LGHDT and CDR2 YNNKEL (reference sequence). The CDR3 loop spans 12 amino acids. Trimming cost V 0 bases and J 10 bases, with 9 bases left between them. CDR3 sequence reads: CASSQDVGDYTL. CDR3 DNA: TGTGCCAGCAGCCAAGATGTAGGGGACTACACCCTC.

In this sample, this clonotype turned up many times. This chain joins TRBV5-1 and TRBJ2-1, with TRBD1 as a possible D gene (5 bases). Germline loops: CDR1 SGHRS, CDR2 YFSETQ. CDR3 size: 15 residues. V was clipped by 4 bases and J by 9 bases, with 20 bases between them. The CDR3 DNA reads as TGCGCCAGCAGCCCCAAATCAGGGTTCTCTGGTGAGCAGTTCTTC. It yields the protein CASSPKSGFSGEQFF.

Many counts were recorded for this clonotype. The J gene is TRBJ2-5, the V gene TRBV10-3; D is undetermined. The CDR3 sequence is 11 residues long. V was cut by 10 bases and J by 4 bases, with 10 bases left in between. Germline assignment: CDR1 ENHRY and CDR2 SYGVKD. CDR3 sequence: CASRRGETQYF. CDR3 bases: TGTGCCAGCCGAAGAGGAGAGACCCAGTACTTC.

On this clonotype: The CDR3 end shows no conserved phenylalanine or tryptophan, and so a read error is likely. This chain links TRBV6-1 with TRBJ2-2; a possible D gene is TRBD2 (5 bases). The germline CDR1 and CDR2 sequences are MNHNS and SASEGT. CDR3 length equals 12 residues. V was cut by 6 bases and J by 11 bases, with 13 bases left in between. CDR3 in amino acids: CASRFNSGELFL. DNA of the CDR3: TGTGCCAGCAGATTCAACAGCGGAGAGCTGTTTCTT.

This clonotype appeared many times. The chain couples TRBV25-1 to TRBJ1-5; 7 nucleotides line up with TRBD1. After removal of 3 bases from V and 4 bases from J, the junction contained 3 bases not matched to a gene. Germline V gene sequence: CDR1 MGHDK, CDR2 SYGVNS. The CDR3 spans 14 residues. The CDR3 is CASSEGTANQPQHF. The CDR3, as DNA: TGTGCCAGCAGTGAGGGGACAGCAAATCAGCCCCAGCATTTT.

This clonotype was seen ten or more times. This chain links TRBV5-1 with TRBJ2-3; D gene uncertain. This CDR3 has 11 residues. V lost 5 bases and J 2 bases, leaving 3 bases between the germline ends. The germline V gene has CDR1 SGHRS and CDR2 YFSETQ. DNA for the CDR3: TGCGCCAGCAGAGACACAGATACGCAGTATTTT. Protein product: CASRDTDTQYF.

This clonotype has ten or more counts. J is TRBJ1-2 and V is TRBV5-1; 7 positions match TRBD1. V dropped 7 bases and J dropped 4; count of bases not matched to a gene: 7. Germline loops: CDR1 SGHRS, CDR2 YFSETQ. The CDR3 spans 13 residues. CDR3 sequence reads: CASVAGGGYGYTF. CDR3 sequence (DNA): TGCGCCAGCGTTGCAGGGGGTGGCTATGGCTACACCTTC. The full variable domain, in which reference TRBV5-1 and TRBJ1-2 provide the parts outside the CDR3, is KAGVTQTPRYLIKTRGQQVTLSCSPISGHRSVSWYQQTPGQGLQFLFEYFSETQRNKGNFPGRFSGRQFSNSRSEMNVSTLELGDSALYLCASVAGGGYGYTFGSGTRLTVV.